The present T cell receptor (beta chain) was sequenced within a study of early T cells in non-severe SARS-CoV-2 infection. The wider study: Chains were unpaired, as sequencing was done on bulk RNA from unsorted whole blood. Points from the study as a whole: Anti-spike CD8 specificities were favored by VDJdb matching, whose results missed private and CD4 specificities.

Individual cDNA molecules carried attached unique molecular identifiers. TCRdb re-called the 5' RACE reads with MiXCR, one entry per CDR3 protein. In the table there are approximately 65,000 distinct CDR3 sequences, about an eighth of which are singletons. CDR3 length: 11 amino acids. The V end was cut by 6 bases, the J end by 8 bases, with 5 bases between. This clonotype was counted a few times. Its specificity is unknown. The TCR was taken from an adult who was a healthcare worker with PCR-confirmed SARS-CoV-2 infection or an uninfected control (not recorded which). This sequence joins TRBV12-3 or TRBV12-4 and TRBJ1-6; D remains unclear. Specimen: whole blood. The CDR3 DNA reads as TGTGCCAGCAGCTCCTATTCACCCCTCCACTTT. Amino acid sequence: CASSSYSPLHF.